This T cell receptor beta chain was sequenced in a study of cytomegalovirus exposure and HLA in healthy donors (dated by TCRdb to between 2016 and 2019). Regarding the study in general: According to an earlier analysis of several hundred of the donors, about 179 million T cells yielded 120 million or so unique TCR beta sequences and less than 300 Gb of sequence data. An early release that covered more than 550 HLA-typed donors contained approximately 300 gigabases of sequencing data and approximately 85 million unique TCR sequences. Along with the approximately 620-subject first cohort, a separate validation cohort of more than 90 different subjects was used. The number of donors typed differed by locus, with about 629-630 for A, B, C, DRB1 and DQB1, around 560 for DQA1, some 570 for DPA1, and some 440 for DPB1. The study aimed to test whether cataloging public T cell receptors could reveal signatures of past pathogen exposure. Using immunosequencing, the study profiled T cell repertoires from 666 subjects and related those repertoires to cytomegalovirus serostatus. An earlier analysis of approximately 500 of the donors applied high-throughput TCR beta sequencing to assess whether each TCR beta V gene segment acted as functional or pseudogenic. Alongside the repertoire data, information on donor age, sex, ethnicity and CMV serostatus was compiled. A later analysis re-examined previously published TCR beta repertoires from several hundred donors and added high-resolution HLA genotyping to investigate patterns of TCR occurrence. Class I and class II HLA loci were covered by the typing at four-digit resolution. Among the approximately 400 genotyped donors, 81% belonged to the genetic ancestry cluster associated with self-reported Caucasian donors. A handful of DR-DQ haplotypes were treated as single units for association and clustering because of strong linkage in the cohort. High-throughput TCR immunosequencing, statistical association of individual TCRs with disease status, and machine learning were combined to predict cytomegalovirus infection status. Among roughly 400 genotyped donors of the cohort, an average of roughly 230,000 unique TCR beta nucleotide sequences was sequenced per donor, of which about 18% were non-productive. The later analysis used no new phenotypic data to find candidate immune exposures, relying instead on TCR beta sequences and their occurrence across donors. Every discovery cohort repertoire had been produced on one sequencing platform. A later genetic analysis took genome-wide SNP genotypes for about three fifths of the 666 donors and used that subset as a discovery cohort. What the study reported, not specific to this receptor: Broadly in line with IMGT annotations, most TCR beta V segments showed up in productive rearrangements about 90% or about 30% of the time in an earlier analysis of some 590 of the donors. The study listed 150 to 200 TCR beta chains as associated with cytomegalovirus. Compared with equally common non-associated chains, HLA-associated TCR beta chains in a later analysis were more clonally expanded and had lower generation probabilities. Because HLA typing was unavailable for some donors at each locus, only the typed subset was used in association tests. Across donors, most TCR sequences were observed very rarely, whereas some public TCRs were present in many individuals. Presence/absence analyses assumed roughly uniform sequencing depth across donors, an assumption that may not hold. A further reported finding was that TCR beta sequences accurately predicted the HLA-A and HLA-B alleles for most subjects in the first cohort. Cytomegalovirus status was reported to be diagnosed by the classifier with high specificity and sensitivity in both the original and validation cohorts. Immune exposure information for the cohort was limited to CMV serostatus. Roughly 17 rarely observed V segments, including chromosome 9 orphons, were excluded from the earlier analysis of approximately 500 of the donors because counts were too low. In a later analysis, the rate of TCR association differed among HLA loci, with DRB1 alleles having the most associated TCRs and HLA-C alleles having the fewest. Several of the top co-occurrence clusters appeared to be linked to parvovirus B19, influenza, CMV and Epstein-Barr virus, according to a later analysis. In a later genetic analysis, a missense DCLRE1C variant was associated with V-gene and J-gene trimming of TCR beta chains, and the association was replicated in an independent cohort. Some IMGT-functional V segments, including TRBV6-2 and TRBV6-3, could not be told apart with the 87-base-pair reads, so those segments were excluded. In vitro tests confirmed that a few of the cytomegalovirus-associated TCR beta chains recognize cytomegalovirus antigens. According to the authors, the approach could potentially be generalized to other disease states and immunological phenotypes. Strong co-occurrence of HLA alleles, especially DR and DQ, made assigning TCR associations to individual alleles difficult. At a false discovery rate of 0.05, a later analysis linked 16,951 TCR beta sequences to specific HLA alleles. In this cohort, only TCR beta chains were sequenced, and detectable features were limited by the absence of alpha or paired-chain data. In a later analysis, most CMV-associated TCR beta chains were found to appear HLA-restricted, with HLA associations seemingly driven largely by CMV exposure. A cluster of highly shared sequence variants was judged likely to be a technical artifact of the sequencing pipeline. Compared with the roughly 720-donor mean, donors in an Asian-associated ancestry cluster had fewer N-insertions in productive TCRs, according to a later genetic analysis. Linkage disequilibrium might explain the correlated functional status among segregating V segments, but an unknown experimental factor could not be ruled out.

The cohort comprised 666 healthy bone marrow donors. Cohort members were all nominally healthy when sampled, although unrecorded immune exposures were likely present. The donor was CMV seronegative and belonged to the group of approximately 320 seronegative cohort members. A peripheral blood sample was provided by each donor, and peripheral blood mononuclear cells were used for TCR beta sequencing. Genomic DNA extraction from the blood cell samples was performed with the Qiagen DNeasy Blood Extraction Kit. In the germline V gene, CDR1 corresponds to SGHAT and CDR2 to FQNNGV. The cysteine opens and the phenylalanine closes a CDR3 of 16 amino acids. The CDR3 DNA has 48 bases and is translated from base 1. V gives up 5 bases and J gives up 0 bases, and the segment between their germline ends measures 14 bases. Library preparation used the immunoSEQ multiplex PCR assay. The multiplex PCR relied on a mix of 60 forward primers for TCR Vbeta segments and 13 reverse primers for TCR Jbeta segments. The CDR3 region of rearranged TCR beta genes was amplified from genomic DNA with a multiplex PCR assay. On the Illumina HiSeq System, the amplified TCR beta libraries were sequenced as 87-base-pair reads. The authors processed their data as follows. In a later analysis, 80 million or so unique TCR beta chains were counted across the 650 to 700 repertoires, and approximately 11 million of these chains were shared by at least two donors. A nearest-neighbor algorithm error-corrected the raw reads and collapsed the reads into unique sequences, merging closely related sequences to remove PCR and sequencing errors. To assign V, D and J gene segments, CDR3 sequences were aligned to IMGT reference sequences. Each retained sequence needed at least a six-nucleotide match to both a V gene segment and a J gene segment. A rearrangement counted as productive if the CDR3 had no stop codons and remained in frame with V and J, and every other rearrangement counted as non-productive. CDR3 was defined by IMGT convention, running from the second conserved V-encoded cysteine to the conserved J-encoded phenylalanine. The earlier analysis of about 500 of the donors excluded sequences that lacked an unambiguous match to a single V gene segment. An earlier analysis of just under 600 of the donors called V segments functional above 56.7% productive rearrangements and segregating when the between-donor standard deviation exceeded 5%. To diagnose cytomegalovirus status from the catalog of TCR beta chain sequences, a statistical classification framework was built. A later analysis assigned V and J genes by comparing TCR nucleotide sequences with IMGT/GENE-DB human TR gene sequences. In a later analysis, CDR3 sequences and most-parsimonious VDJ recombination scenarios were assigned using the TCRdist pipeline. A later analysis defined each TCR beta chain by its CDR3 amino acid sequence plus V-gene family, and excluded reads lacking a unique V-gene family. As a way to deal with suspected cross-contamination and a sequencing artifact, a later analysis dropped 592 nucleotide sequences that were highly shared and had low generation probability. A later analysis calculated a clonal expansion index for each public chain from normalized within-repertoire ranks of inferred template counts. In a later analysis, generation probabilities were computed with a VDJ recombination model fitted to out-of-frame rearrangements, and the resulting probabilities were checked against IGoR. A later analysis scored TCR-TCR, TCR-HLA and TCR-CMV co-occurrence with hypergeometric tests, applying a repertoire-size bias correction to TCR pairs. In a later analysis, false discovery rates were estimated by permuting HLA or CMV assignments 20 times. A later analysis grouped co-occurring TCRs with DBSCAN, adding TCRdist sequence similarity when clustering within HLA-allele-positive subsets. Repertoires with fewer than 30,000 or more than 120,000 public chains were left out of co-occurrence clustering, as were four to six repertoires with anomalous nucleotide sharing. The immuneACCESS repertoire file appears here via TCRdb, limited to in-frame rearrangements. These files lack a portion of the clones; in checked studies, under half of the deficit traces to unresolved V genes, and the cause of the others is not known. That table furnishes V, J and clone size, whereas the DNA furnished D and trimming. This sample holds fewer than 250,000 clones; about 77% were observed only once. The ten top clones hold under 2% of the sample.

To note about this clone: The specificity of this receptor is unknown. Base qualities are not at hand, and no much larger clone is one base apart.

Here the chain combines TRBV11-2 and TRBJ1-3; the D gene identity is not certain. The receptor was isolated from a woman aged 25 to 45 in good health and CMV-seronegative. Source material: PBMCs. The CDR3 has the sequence CASSLSGMISGNTIYF. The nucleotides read TGTGCCAGCAGCCTATCGGGGATGATCTCTGGAAACACCATATATTTT.